Sequencing of this TCR beta chain was carried out in a study of Ad26.COV2.S vaccination and SARS-CoV-2 variants. Trimming left V 7 bases short and J 0 bases short, with 6 bases between. CDR1 LNHDA and CDR2 SQIVND come from the germline V gene (reference sequence). This CDR3 region has 12 residues. The sample's treatment: 15 to 20 received Ad26.COV2.S at low or high dose, single or two shots; about five received placebo; per-sample allocation not given. The samples were gathered on day 63 after the first injection of vaccine or placebo. Data came from immunoSEQ multiplex PCR; TCRdb stores just in-frame clones and leaves some out. The sample carries 300,000 to 400,000 clones, 85% to 90% recorded once. This clone is a singleton in its sample.

The chain combines TRBV19 with TRBJ1-2; D is undetermined. The sequences come from peripheral blood, collected in a trial of Ad26.COV2.S vaccine versus placebo. The TCR originated in a person aged 18-60 years who received the Ad26.COV2.S COVID-19 vaccine or a placebo. DNA for the CDR3: TGTGCCAGTACTGATACTAACTATGGCTACACCTTC. Protein product: CASTDTNYGYTF.